This passage covers 4 T cell receptor beta chains from one sample sequenced in a study of shared clonotypes between healthy human individuals (dated by TCRdb to 2018 to 2021). The library was produced with the immunoSEQ multiplex PCR assay. TCRdb carries this immuneACCESS record with in-frame sequences only. Its versions omit some clonotypes, under half of them owing to an unresolved V gene in the studies checked, with the rest unexplained. The sample yields around 2.5 million clones; more than 85% were counted once. Approximately 0.37% of the sample comes from the top ten. The source material was naive CD4+ T cells from PBMCs. The cell subset or site label for this specimen denotes: CD45RA+ positively selected. These TCRs come from a young man in good health. Some clones in this sample may be carry-over from other donors' samples.

A single count supports this clone. This sample includes further DNA sequences coding for the same CDR3. The chain uses TRBV11-2 and TRBJ1-1; a weak D match, TRBD1 (6 bases). Trimming took off 2 bases at V and 5 bases at J, with 6 bases between the two ends. CDR1 SGHAT and CDR2 FQNNGV come from the germline V gene. The CDR3 spans 12 residues. In DNA form, the CDR3 reads TGTGCCAGCAGCTTAAGGGGGACTGAAGCTTTCTTT. Its translation: CASSLRGTEAFF.

This clone was picked up one time. The sample has other DNA sequences that encode this CDR3 too. The chain is built from TRBV5-1 and TRBJ1-1; D gene ambiguous. V was clipped by 4 bases and J by 1 base, with 8 bases between them. Per germline, CDR1 SGHRS and CDR2 YFSETQ. The CDR3 covers 13 residues. The CDR3 coding sequence is TGCGCCAGCAGCGCGACGGGGAACACTGAAGCTTTCTTT. Translation gives CASSATGNTEAFF.

The rearrangement links TRBV18 to TRBJ2-7, with 11 bases that match TRBD2. The CDR3 is 15 residues long. CDR1 and CDR2 from the germline V gene are KGHSH and LQKENI. V lost 3 bases, J lost 6 bases, and 7 bases stayed unmatched. The chain's CDR3 is CASSPLLAGDLEQYF. In DNA, the CDR3 is TGTGCCAGCTCACCTTTACTAGCGGGAGATCTCGAGCAGTACTTC.

V gene TRBV7-9 combines with J gene TRBJ2-3, with D perhaps TRBD1 (5 bases). Between the trimmed V and J ends, which lost 5 bases and 9 bases, there was a span of 21 bases. The V gene's germline CDR1 is SEHNR and CDR2 FQNEAQ (reference sequence). The CDR3 totals 15 residues. Here the CDR3 DNA reads TGTGCCAGCAGCCCCCAGCCAAACCAGGGCAGCACGCAGTATTTT. It encodes CASSPQPNQGSTQYF.